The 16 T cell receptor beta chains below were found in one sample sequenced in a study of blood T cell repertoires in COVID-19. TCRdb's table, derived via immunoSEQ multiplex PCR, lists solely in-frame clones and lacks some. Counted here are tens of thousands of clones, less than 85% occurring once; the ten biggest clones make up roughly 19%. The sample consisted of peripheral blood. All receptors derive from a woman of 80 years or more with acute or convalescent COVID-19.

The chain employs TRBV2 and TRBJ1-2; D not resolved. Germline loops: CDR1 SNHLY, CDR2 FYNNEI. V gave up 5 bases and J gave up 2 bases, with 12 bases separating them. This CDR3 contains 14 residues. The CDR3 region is CASSYTDGNYGYTF. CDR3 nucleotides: TGTGCCAGCAGTTATACCGACGGGAACTATGGCTACACCTTC.

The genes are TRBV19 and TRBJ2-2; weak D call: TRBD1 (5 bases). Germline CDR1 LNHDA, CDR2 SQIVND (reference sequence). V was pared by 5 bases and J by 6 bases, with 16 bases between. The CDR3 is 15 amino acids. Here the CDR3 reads CASSGAWSKAGELFF. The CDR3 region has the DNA TGTGCCAGTAGTGGGGCGTGGTCCAAGGCCGGGGAGCTGTTTTTT. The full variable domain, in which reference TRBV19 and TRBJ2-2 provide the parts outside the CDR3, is DGGITQSPKYLFRKEGQNVTLSCEQNLNHDAMYWYRQDPGQGLRLIYYSQIVNDFQKGDIAEGYSVSREKKESFPLTVTSAQKNPTAFYLCASSGAWSKAGELFFGEGSRLTVL.

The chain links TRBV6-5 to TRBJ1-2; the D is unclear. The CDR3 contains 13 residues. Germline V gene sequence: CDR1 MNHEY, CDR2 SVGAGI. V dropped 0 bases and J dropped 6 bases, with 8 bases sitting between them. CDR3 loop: CASSYSRGDGYTF. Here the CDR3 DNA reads TGTGCCAGCAGTTACTCGAGAGGAGATGGCTACACCTTC.

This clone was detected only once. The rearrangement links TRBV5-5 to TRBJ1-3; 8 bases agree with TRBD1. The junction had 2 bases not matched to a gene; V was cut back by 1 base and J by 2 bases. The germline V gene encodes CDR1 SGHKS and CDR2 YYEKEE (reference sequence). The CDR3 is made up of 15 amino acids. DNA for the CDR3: TGTGCCAGCAGCTTGACAGGGGGGGCTGGAAACACCATATATTTT. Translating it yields CASSLTGGAGNTIYF.

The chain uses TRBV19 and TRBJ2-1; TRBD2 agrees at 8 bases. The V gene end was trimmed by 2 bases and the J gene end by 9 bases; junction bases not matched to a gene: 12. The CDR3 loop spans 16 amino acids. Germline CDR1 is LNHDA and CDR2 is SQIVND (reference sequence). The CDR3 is CASSIRGGARGAEQFF. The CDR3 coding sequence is TGTGCCAGTAGTATACGGGGGGGGGCCAGAGGAGCTGAGCAGTTCTTC.

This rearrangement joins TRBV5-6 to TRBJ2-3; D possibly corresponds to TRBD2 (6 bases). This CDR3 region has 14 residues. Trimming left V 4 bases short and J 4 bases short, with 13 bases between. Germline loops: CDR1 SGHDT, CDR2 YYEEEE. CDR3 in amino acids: CASSHTAGSDTQYF. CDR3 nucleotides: TGTGCCAGCAGCCACACCGCGGGGTCAGATACGCAGTATTTT.

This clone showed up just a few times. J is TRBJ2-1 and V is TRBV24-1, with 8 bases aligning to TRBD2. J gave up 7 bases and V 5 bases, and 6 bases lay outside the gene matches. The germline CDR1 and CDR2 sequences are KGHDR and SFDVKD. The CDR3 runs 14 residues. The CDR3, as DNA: TGTGCCACCAGTGCAAGCGGGAGCGGGAATGAGCAGTTCTTC. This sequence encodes CATSASGSGNEQFF.

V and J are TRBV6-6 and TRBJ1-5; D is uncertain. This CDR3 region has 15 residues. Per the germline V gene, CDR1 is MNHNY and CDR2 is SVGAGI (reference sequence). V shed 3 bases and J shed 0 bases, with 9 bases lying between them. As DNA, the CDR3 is TGTGCCAGCAGTTATGGCGGATATAGCAATCAGCCCCAGCATTTT. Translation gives CASSYGGYSNQPQHF.

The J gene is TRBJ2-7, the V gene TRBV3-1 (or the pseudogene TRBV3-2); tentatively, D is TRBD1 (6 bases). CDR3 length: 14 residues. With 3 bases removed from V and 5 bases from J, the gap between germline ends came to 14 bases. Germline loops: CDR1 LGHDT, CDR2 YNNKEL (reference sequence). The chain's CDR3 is CASSQIGGGDEQYF. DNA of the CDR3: TGTGCCAGCAGCCAGATAGGGGGTGGGGACGAGCAGTACTTC.

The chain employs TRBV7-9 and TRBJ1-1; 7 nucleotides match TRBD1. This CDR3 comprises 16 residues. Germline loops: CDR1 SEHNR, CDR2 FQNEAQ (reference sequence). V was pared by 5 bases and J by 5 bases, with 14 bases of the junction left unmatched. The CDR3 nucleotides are TGTGCCAGCAGCCCAAAGAGGGGGCGCCAGGGGACTGAAGCTTTCTTT. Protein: CASSPKRGRQGTEAFF.

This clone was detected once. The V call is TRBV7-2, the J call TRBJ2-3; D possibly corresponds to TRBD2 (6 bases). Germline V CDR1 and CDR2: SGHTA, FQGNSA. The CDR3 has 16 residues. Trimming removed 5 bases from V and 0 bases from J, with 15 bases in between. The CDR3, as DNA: TGTGCCAGCAGCCCCGGGACTTCGCGTAGCACAGATACGCAGTATTTT. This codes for CASSPGTSRSTDTQYF.

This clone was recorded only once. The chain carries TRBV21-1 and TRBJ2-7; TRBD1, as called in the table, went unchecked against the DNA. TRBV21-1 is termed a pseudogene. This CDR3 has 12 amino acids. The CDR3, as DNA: TGTGCCAGCAGCCAACGGACAGGCGAGCAGTACTTC. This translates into CASSQRTGEQYF.

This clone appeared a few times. CDR3 in amino acids: CASSLARGLTYEQYF. CDR3 nucleotides: TGTGCCAGCAGCTTAGCTAGGGGACTCACCTACGAGCAGTACTTC. The chain uses TRBV7-9 and TRBJ2-7, with D possibly matching TRBD2 (6 bases). The CDR3 is 15 residues long. Germline CDR1 reads SEHNR; CDR2 reads FQNEAQ (reference sequence). V was clipped by 0 bases and J by 2 bases, with 11 bases between them.

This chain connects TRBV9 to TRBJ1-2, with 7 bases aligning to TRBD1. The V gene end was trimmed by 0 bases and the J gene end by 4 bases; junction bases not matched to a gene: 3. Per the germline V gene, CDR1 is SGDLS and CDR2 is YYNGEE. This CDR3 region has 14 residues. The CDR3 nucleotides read TGTGCCAGCAGCGTAGCTAGGGGGCCCTATGGCTACACCTTC. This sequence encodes CASSVARGPYGYTF.

The CDR3 region is CASSSTGKVNGEQFF. The DNA of the CDR3 is TGTGCCAGCAGCTCGACAGGGAAGGTCAATGGTGAGCAGTTCTTC. J is TRBJ2-1 and V is TRBV13, with TRBD1 matching 7 bases. The CDR3 is made up of 15 amino acids. Per the germline V gene, CDR1 is PRHDT and CDR2 is FYEKMQ (reference sequence). V trimming: 4 bases; J trimming: 9 bases; junction bases outside the gene matches: 12.

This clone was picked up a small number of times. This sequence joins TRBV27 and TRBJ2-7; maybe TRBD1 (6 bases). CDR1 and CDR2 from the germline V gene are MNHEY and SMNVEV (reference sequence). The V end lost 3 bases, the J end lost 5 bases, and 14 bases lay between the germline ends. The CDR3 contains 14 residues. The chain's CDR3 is CASSFRGEGDEQYF. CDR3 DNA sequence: TGTGCCAGCAGTTTTCGCGGTGAGGGGGACGAGCAGTACTTC.